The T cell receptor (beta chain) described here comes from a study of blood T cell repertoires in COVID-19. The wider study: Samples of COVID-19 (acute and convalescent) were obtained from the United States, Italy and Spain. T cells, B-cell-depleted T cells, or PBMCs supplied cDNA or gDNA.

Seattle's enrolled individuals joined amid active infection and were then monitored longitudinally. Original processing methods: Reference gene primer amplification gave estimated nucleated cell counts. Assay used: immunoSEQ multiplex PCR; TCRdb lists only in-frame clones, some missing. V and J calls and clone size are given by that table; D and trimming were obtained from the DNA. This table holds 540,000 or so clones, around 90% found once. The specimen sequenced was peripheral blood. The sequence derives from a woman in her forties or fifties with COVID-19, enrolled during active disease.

CDR3 DNA: TGTGCCAGCAGCTTACTGGGACAGGGGGCGGAAAAACTGTTTTTT. Residues: CASSLLGQGAEKLFF. The chain employs TRBV11-2 and TRBJ1-4; 12 nucleotides agree with TRBD1. Per the germline V gene, CDR1 is SGHAT and CDR2 is FQNNGV. V shed 2 bases, J shed 8 bases, and the junction held 3 bases outside the gene matches. The CDR3 totals 15 residues.